The T cell receptor beta chain under discussion was sequenced for a study of cytomegalovirus exposure and HLA in healthy donors. The overall study: A prior analysis found about 110 million unique TCR beta sequences from approximately 190 million T cells.

Germline CDR1 and CDR2: SGDLS and YYNGEE. There are 18 residues in the CDR3. V shed 4 bases, J shed 0 bases, and the junction held 13 bases outside the gene matches. As concerns this clone: Its antigen is currently unknown.

Study outcomes and limitations: The authors listed over 150 TCR beta chains as cytomegalovirus-associated. Presence/absence results assume similar sequencing depth per donor, which may not hold.

Amplification used 60 Vbeta primers and 13 Jbeta primers. TCRdb keeps only in-frame clones here, not all; method: immunoSEQ multiplex PCR. The sample lists 150,000 to 200,000 clones, around 86% seen once, with 0.96% in the top ten. The TCR originated in a girl aged 2-10 years in good health and CMV-seropositive. Sequencing was done on a sample of PBMCs. The chain couples TRBV9 to TRBJ1-3, with TRBD1 identical over 7 bases. The CDR3 DNA reads as TGTGCCAGCAGCTCACCTCGGACAGGCGCCAGCTCTGGAAACACCATATATTTT. This encodes CASSSPRTGASSGNTIYF. The full variable domain, with the rest looked up from reference TRBV9 and TRBJ1-3, is DSGVTQTPKHLITATGQRVTLRCSPRSGDLSVYWYQQSLDQGLQFLIQYYNGEERAKGNILERFSAQQFPDLHSELNLSSLELGDSALYFCASSSPRTGASSGNTIYFGEGSWLTVV.